Described below is a single TCR beta chain sequence and its context. What it binds is not known. The sample comes from a study of a mutant IDH1 vaccine in newly diagnosed glioma. Sequencing used immunoSEQ multiplex PCR; TCRdb keeps in-frame clones, though not all of them. The data hold 50,000 to 70,000 clones, with nearly 85% observed a single time. Time point of the sample: week 23, last vaccination. Vaccine doses each comprised 300 ug of mutant IDH1 20-mer peptide, with topical imiquimod. This CDR3 contains 18 residues. CDR1 and CDR2 from the germline V gene are SGHAT and FQNNGV. The V segment lost 3 bases and the J segment 4 bases; nucleotides outside the gene matches: 18.

This receptor was identified in a man aged 18 to 30 with glioma. The gene calls are TRBV11-2 and TRBJ2-7, with 7 bases identical to TRBD2. This sample comprised PBMCs, obtained from a glioma patient whose treatment included an IDH1 peptide vaccine. The CDR3 sequence is CASSFRVGRESRGYEQYF. The CDR3 DNA follows: TGTGCCAGCAGCTTCAGGGTGGGGCGGGAGTCCCGAGGGTACGAGCAGTACTTC.